A selection of T cell receptor beta chains follows, all from one sample in a study of blood T cell repertoires in COVID-19. TCRdb's table, derived via immunoSEQ multiplex PCR, lists solely in-frame clones and lacks some. The sample comprises around 240,000 clones, 65% to 90% of which are singletons, and less than 8% rests with the top ten. The sample was peripheral blood. The receptors shown here come from a woman in her 50s with acute or convalescent COVID-19. CDR3s include the opening cysteine and the closing phenylalanine or tryptophan. The order of the fields is CDR3 length, V gene, D gene, J gene, clone size, CDR3 protein, CDR3 DNA. The D gene is left open where the match is weak. Size is omitted from some rows. Given values are once, few, many or a class for expanded clones.

CDR3 length: 16
V gene: TRBV3-1/TRBV3-2
D gene: NA
J gene: TRBJ1-3
clone size: NA
CDR3 protein: CASSQASAGAGNTIYF
CDR3 DNA: TGTGCCAGCAGCCAAGCTAGTGCAGGGGCTGGAAACACCATATATTTT

CDR3 length: 13
V gene: TRBV25-1
D gene: TRBD1
J gene: TRBJ1-5
clone size: once
CDR3 protein: CASSPTGDQPQHF
CDR3 DNA: TGTGCCAGCAGTCCAACAGGGGATCAGCCCCAGCATTTT

CDR3 length: 13
V gene: TRBV29-1
D gene: NA
J gene: TRBJ1-5
clone size: NA
CDR3 protein: CSVSRGVNQPQHF
CDR3 DNA: TGCAGCGTTTCCCGGGGGGTCAATCAGCCCCAGCATTTT

CDR3 length: 14
V gene: TRBV24-1
D gene: NA
J gene: TRBJ1-5
clone size: NA
CDR3 protein: CATSDAGSVGPQHF
CDR3 DNA: TGTGCCACCAGTGACGCCGGATCGGTGGGCCCCCAGCATTTT

CDR3 length: 14
V gene: TRBV5-1
D gene: NA
J gene: TRBJ2-2
clone size: NA
CDR3 protein: CASSRTQGRGELFF
CDR3 DNA: TGCGCCAGCAGCAGAACACAGGGAAGGGGGGAGCTGTTTTTT

CDR3 length: 15
V gene: TRBV27
D gene: NA
J gene: TRBJ2-3
clone size: NA
CDR3 protein: CASSLYRGSTDTQYF
CDR3 DNA: TGTGCCAGCAGTTTATATCGGGGAAGCACAGATACGCAGTATTTT

CDR3 length: 15
V gene: TRBV6-2/TRBV6-3
D gene: NA
J gene: TRBJ1-5
clone size: NA
CDR3 protein: CASSTDPGGVKPQHF
CDR3 DNA: TGTGCCAGCAGCACTGATCCGGGAGGGGTGAAGCCCCAGCATTTT

CDR3 length: 14
V gene: TRBV7-2
D gene: NA
J gene: TRBJ1-2
clone size: NA
CDR3 protein: CASSLGQFPYGYTF
CDR3 DNA: TGTGCCAGCAGCTTAGGACAGTTTCCCTATGGCTACACCTTC

CDR3 length: 14
V gene: TRBV6-6
D gene: NA
J gene: TRBJ2-7
clone size: NA
CDR3 protein: CASSYTQPAYEQYF
CDR3 DNA: TGTGCCAGCAGTTATACTCAACCCGCCTACGAGCAGTACTTC

CDR3 length: 14
V gene: TRBV4-2
D gene: NA
J gene: TRBJ2-7
clone size: NA
CDR3 protein: CASSQDRGRPEQYF
CDR3 DNA: TGTGCCAGCAGCCAAGATCGGGGGAGGCCGGAGCAGTACTTC

CDR3 length: 14
V gene: TRBV2
D gene: NA
J gene: TRBJ2-3
clone size: NA
CDR3 protein: CASSRGLSTDTQYF
CDR3 DNA: TGTGCCAGCAGCCGGGGATTAAGCACAGATACGCAGTATTTT

CDR3 length: 18
V gene: TRBV5-1
D gene: TRBD1
J gene: TRBJ1-3
clone size: NA
CDR3 protein: CASSLTGTGDRSGNTIYF
CDR3 DNA: TGCGCCAGCAGCCTAACCGGGACAGGGGATCGCTCTGGAAACACCATATATTTT

CDR3 length: 13
V gene: TRBV5-8
D gene: NA
J gene: TRBJ2-3
clone size: NA
CDR3 protein: CASSLRGTDTQYF
CDR3 DNA: TGTGCCAGCAGCCTGAGGGGCACAGATACGCAGTATTTT

CDR3 length: 13
V gene: TRBV7-2
D gene: TRBD1
J gene: TRBJ1-1
clone size: NA
CDR3 protein: CASSFRQGGEAFF
CDR3 DNA: TGTGCCAGCAGCTTCAGACAGGGGGGGGAAGCTTTCTTT

CDR3 length: 15
V gene: TRBV5-5
D gene: TRBD1
J gene: TRBJ2-1
clone size: few
CDR3 protein: CASSHQGELYNEQFF
CDR3 DNA: TGTGCCAGCAGCCACCAGGGGGAGCTTTACAATGAGCAGTTCTTC

CDR3 length: 15
V gene: TRBV19
D gene: NA
J gene: TRBJ1-5
clone size: NA
CDR3 protein: CASTRGGHKNQPQHF
CDR3 DNA: TGTGCCAGTACGAGGGGAGGACATAAGAATCAGCCCCAGCATTTT

CDR3 length: 13
V gene: TRBV2
D gene: NA
J gene: TRBJ1-5
clone size: NA
CDR3 protein: CASHGLINQPQHF
CDR3 DNA: TGTGCCAGCCACGGACTGATCAATCAGCCCCAGCATTTT

CDR3 length: 12
V gene: TRBV6-1
D gene: TRBD1
J gene: TRBJ2-1
clone size: NA
CDR3 protein: CASSDPGTGDFF
CDR3 DNA: TGTGCCAGCAGTGACCCCGGGACAGGGGACTTCTTC

CDR3 length: 13
V gene: TRBV5-6
D gene: NA
J gene: TRBJ1-2
clone size: NA
CDR3 protein: CASSPGANYGYTF
CDR3 DNA: TGTGCCAGCAGCCCGGGAGCTAACTATGGCTACACCTTC

CDR3 length: 14
V gene: TRBV2
D gene: NA
J gene: TRBJ1-2
clone size: NA
CDR3 protein: CASSNRGANYGYTF
CDR3 DNA: TGTGCCAGCAGTAACCGGGGGGCCAACTATGGCTACACCTTC

CDR3 length: 13
V gene: TRBV5-1
D gene: NA
J gene: TRBJ1-6
clone size: NA
CDR3 protein: CASSNEENSPLHF
CDR3 DNA: TGCGCCAGCAGCAATGAGGAGAATTCACCCCTCCACTTT

CDR3 length: 12
V gene: TRBV6-5
D gene: NA
J gene: TRBJ1-2
clone size: NA
CDR3 protein: CASSYSGEGYTF
CDR3 DNA: TGTGCCAGCAGTTACTCAGGGGAAGGCTACACCTTC

CDR3 length: 13
V gene: TRBV5-1
D gene: NA
J gene: TRBJ2-1
clone size: NA
CDR3 protein: CASSLAGDNEQFF
CDR3 DNA: TGCGCCAGCAGCTTGGCGGGGGACAATGAGCAGTTCTTC

CDR3 length: 16
V gene: TRBV5-1
D gene: NA
J gene: TRBJ2-1
clone size: NA
CDR3 protein: CASLEEAGPRGNEQFF
CDR3 DNA: TGCGCCAGCCTCGAGGAGGCGGGACCTAGGGGCAATGAGCAGTTCTTC

CDR3 length: 17
V gene: TRBV4-2
D gene: TRBD2
J gene: TRBJ2-3
clone size: NA
CDR3 protein: CASSQGRTSGGPDTQYF
CDR3 DNA: TGTGCCAGCAGCCAAGGTCGGACTAGCGGGGGCCCAGATACGCAGTATTTT

CDR3 length: 12
V gene: TRBV5-6
D gene: NA
J gene: TRBJ2-7
clone size: NA
CDR3 protein: CASSARPYEQYF
CDR3 DNA: TGTGCCAGCAGCGCGAGGCCCTACGAGCAGTACTTC

CDR3 length: 17
V gene: TRBV28
D gene: TRBD2
J gene: TRBJ2-1
clone size: NA
CDR3 protein: CASSLPPRTSSNNEQFF
CDR3 DNA: TGTGCCAGCAGTCTCCCACCGAGGACTAGCAGTAACAATGAGCAGTTCTTC

CDR3 length: 16
V gene: TRBV5-5
D gene: TRBD1
J gene: TRBJ2-7
clone size: NA
CDR3 protein: CASSLLLTGDSYEQYF
CDR3 DNA: TGTGCCAGCAGCTTGTTATTGACAGGGGACTCCTACGAGCAGTACTTC

CDR3 length: 15
V gene: TRBV6-4
D gene: NA
J gene: TRBJ2-1
clone size: NA
CDR3 protein: CASSRSRSGWNEQFF
CDR3 DNA: TGTGCCAGCAGTCGGTCCAGGTCAGGGTGGAATGAGCAGTTCTTC

CDR3 length: 15
V gene: TRBV5-1
D gene: NA
J gene: TRBJ2-4
clone size: once
CDR3 protein: CASSFQGVDKNIQYF
CDR3 DNA: TGCGCCAGCAGCTTTCAAGGGGTGGATAAAAACATTCAGTACTTC

CDR3 length: 15
V gene: TRBV20-1
D gene: NA
J gene: TRBJ1-2
clone size: NA
CDR3 protein: CSASSGAVLNYGYTF
CDR3 DNA: TGCAGTGCTAGTTCAGGGGCAGTTCTTAACTATGGCTACACCTTC

CDR3 length: 14
V gene: TRBV5-4
D gene: TRBD1
J gene: TRBJ1-2
clone size: NA
CDR3 protein: CASSLIRDSYGYTF
CDR3 DNA: TGTGCCAGCAGCTTGATTAGGGACAGCTATGGCTACACCTTC

CDR3 length: 14
V gene: TRBV7-2
D gene: TRBD2
J gene: TRBJ2-7
clone size: NA
CDR3 protein: CASSLGTSRSEQYF
CDR3 DNA: TGTGCCAGCAGCTTGGGGACTAGCAGGAGCGAGCAGTACTTC

CDR3 length: 15
V gene: TRBV3-1/TRBV3-2
D gene: TRBD1
J gene: TRBJ1-1
clone size: NA
CDR3 protein: CASSHAGGQGTEAFF
CDR3 DNA: TGTGCCAGCAGCCATGCAGGGGGCCAGGGGACTGAAGCTTTCTTT

CDR3 length: 13
V gene: TRBV25-1
D gene: TRBD1
J gene: TRBJ1-2
clone size: NA
CDR3 protein: CASSEWTGDGYTF
CDR3 DNA: TGTGCCAGCAGTGAATGGACAGGGGATGGCTACACCTTC

CDR3 length: 15
V gene: TRBV5-1
D gene: TRBD1
J gene: TRBJ2-1
clone size: NA
CDR3 protein: CASSASGQGANEQFF
CDR3 DNA: TGCGCCAGCAGCGCCTCGGGACAGGGGGCGAATGAGCAGTTCTTC

CDR3 length: 14
V gene: TRBV30
D gene: NA
J gene: TRBJ1-5
clone size: once
CDR3 protein: CAWSVDSGDQPQHF
CDR3 DNA: TGTGCCTGGAGTGTCGATTCCGGAGATCAGCCCCAGCATTTT

CDR3 length: 13
V gene: TRBV30
D gene: NA
J gene: TRBJ1-1
clone size: NA
CDR3 protein: CAWAREMNTEAFF
CDR3 DNA: TGTGCCTGGGCTCGAGAGATGAACACTGAAGCTTTCTTT

CDR3 length: 15
V gene: TRBV10-3
D gene: TRBD2
J gene: TRBJ2-3
clone size: NA
CDR3 protein: CAISARGGGADTQYF
CDR3 DNA: TGTGCCATCAGTGCGCGAGGCGGGGGGGCAGATACGCAGTATTTT

CDR3 length: 15
V gene: TRBV6-5
D gene: TRBD1
J gene: TRBJ2-5
clone size: NA
CDR3 protein: CASSSRDRDQETQYF
CDR3 DNA: TGTGCCAGCAGTAGCCGGGACAGGGATCAAGAGACCCAGTACTTC